This is a list of T cell receptor beta chains from one sample in a study of blood T cell repertoires in COVID-19. Sequencing used immunoSEQ multiplex PCR; TCRdb keeps in-frame clones, though not all of them. Here the sample spans 200,000 to 250,000 clones, around 85% being singletons. The sample was peripheral blood. The origin of the receptors is a woman aged 25 to 39 who had recovered from COVID-19. Both conserved end residues are part of each CDR3. A D gene is named only where the DNA matches it firmly. The listing skips clone size in some rows; elsewhere it reads once, few, many or a size class.

TRBV6-5	NA	TRBJ1-5	NA	CATTPGAHSNQPQHF	TGTGCCACCACCCCAGGGGCGCATAGCAATCAGCCCCAGCATTTT
TRBV6-2/TRBV6-3	NA	TRBJ1-1	NA	CASSYAGMNTEAFF	TGTGCCAGCAGTTATGCCGGGATGAACACTGAAGCTTTCTTT
TRBV6-1	NA	TRBJ1-1	NA	CASSEGLVNTEAFF	TGTGCCAGCAGTGAAGGGCTGGTCAACACTGAAGCTTTCTTT
TRBV24-1	TRBD1	TRBJ1-4	NA	CATIPGQGNEKLFF	TGTGCCACCATCCCGGGACAGGGAAATGAAAAACTGTTTTTT
TRBV4-1	NA	TRBJ1-2	NA	CASSQETGAYGYTF	TGCGCCAGCAGCCAAGAGACAGGAGCCTATGGCTACACCTTC
TRBV4-1	TRBD1	TRBJ2-7	NA	CASSQKDRGGSYEQYF	TGCGCCAGCAGCCAAAAGGACAGGGGCGGCTCCTACGAGCAGTACTTC
TRBV6-5	NA	TRBJ2-2	NA	CASNNLGGTGELFF	TGTGCCAGCAACAACTTGGGAGGCACCGGGGAGCTGTTTTTT
TRBV5-4	NA	TRBJ2-3	NA	CASSQEGVRTDTQYF	TGTGCCAGCAGCCAAGAGGGGGTGAGGACAGATACGCAGTATTTT
TRBV7-6	TRBD1	TRBJ2-2	NA	CASSPPIEGAGTGELFF	TGTGCCAGCAGCCCCCCCATTGAGGGGGCGGGCACCGGGGAGCTGTTTTTT
TRBV7-3	TRBD2	TRBJ2-1	NA	CASSSQLAGTNNEQFF	TGTGCCAGCAGCTCGCAACTAGCGGGGACAAACAATGAGCAGTTCTTC
TRBV4-1	NA	TRBJ2-7	NA	CASSQDRTVTYEQYF	TGCGCCAGCAGCCAAGACAGAACAGTCACTTACGAGCAGTACTTC
TRBV9	NA	TRBJ2-5	NA	CASSQVGETQYF	TGTGCCAGCAGCCAGGTGGGAGAGACCCAGTACTTC
TRBV4-1	NA	TRBJ1-2	few	CASSQGGAGYGYTF	TGCGCCAGCAGCCAAGGCGGGGCTGGCTATGGCTACACCTTC
TRBV29-1	TRBD2	TRBJ2-2	once	CSVASGLPGELFF	TGCAGCGTTGCTAGCGGGCTCCCCGGGGAGCTGTTTTTT
TRBV27	TRBD1	TRBJ2-7	NA	CASSLGDRLDEQYF	TGTGCCAGCAGTTTGGGGGACAGGTTGGACGAGCAGTACTTC
TRBV6-5	TRBD1	TRBJ2-7	once	CASSYGQQGALEQYF	TGTGCCAGCAGTTACGGCCAACAGGGGGCATTGGAGCAGTACTTC
TRBV7-9	NA	TRBJ2-4	NA	CASSSPRGIQYF	TGTGCCAGCAGCTCCCCCCGGGGCATTCAGTACTTC
TRBV19	NA	TRBJ2-1	NA	CASQGSLYNEQFF	TGTGCCAGTCAGGGCAGCCTATACAATGAGCAGTTCTTC
TRBV7-9	NA	TRBJ2-5	NA	CASSLVAAETQYF	TGTGCCAGCAGCTTAGTTGCAGCGGAGACCCAGTACTTC
TRBV7-2	NA	TRBJ2-7	NA	CASSFYRGALYEQYF	TGTGCCAGCAGCTTCTACCGGGGGGCCCTATACGAGCAGTACTTC
TRBV19	NA	TRBJ1-2	NA	CASSTWGDSANYGYTF	TGTGCCAGTAGTACCTGGGGTGACAGCGCTAACTATGGCTACACCTTC
TRBV4-1	TRBD1	TRBJ1-6	NA	CASRQALDRQFGIYSPLHF	TGCGCCAGCAGACAAGCCCTGGACAGGCAGTTTGGTATATATTCACCCCTCCACTTT
TRBV29-1	NA	TRBJ2-5	NA	CSADTGEYQETQYF	TGCAGCGCGGATACGGGGGAGTACCAAGAGACCCAGTACTTC
TRBV18	NA	TRBJ2-2	NA	CASSLSQAANTGELFF	TGTGCCAGCTCACTGAGTCAGGCAGCGAACACCGGGGAGCTGTTTTTT
TRBV27	NA	TRBJ1-1	NA	CASSRRQNTEAFF	TGTGCCAGCAGCCGACGACAGAACACTGAAGCTTTCTTT
TRBV5-6	NA	TRBJ2-6	NA	CASSLRRGADFGANVLTF	TGTGCCAGCAGCTTGCGAAGGGGCGCAGATTTTGGGGCCAACGTCCTGACTTTC
TRBV7-2	TRBD1	TRBJ1-4	NA	CASREFTGGINEKLFF	TGTGCCAGCCGAGAATTCACAGGGGGCATTAATGAAAAACTGTTTTTT
TRBV9	NA	TRBJ1-2	NA	CASSVTTGHNGYTF	TGTGCCAGCAGCGTAACGACAGGTCATAATGGCTACACCTTC
TRBV7-3	NA	TRBJ2-2	once	CASSSLPNTGELFF	TGTGCCAGCAGCTCCCTCCCGAACACCGGGGAGCTGTTTTTT